Sequencing of this T cell receptor (beta chain) was carried out in a study of control samples from healthy donors and cancer patients. Assay: immunoSEQ multiplex PCR; the TCRdb copy retains only in-frame clones and omits some. The table shows 45,000 or so clones, with around 87% occurring only once. Trimming pared 0 bases from V and 3 bases from J, leaving 20 bases between. The CDR3 is 19 amino acids. Germline values: CDR1 LGHDT, CDR2 YNNKEL (reference sequence). V gene TRBV3-1 (or the pseudogene TRBV3-2) combines with J gene TRBJ2-2; TRBD1 is a possible D gene (6 bases). Sequenced material: PBMCs. The receptor was derived from a woman between 55 and 75 years old with lung cancer. CDR3 in amino acids: CASSQEGFRGSCDTGELFF. The CDR3 DNA sequence: TGTGCCAGCAGCCAAGAAGGGTTTAGGGGGAGCTGCGACACCGGGGAGCTGTTTTTT.